This TCR beta chain was identified during a study of T cell responses to AZD1222 COVID-19 vaccine. Trimming removed 6 bases from V and 3 bases from J, with 18 bases in between. Germline-derived CDR1 and CDR2 are MNHEY and SVGAGI. This CDR3 has 15 residues. Remarks on this clone: What it recognizes is unknown.

Study-wide results and caveats: The peak T cell response came first, and repertoires were sampled only after it. The sample set comprised mostly white British donors with more females, and clonal diversity was possibly underestimated.

The data were produced by immunoSEQ multiplex PCR, yet TCRdb's version contains in-frame clones alone and is incomplete. Of around 210,000 clones listed, roughly 94% are singletons. The chain has TRBV6-5 and TRBJ2-7; D is unclear. The material was peripheral blood, obtained 28 days after the second dose of the MenACWY control vaccine. The sequence was obtained from an adult who received the MenACWY meningococcal vaccine as a control. This chain's CDR3 is CASSAGSLKNYEQYF. DNA of the CDR3: TGTGCCAGCAGCGCCGGGTCCCTAAAAAACTACGAGCAGTACTTC.